This T cell receptor beta chain was sequenced in a study of blood T cell repertoires in COVID-19. Study-level background: Sites across the United States, Italy and Spain contributed samples from acute and convalescent COVID-19. In each case, the material was cDNA or gDNA derived from T cells, B-cell-depleted T cells, or PBMCs.

There are a few counts of this clone. Per the original methods: How many nucleated cells were present was estimated from reference gene primer amplification. Data came from immunoSEQ multiplex PCR; TCRdb stores just in-frame clones and leaves some out. The D gene and trimming were derived from the DNA, and the V and J assignments and clone size from that table. The repertoire holds tens of thousands of clones, with roughly 88% as singletons. This CDR3 is built from 17 residues. V lost 0 bases, J lost 5 bases, and 17 bases lay in between. CDR1 and CDR2 (germline): MGHRA, YSYEKL. The clonotype was recovered from a woman over 75 with active or convalescent COVID-19. The sequencing sample was made of peripheral blood. The chain couples TRBV4-1 to TRBJ2-1, with a weak D call TRBD1 (6 bases). For the CDR3, the DNA is TGCGCCAGCAGCCAAGAGAGTACGGCAGGGGACCACAATGAGCAGTTCTTC. Translated: CASSQESTAGDHNEQFF.